The T cell receptor beta chain under discussion was sequenced for a study of cytomegalovirus exposure and HLA in healthy donors. Overall study findings and caveats: HLA-A and HLA-B allele assignments for most subjects were reportedly predicted accurately using TCR beta sequences.

PCR was performed using 60 Vbeta and 13 Jbeta primers. The repertoire was sequenced with immunoSEQ multiplex PCR; TCRdb's copy has only in-frame clones and lacks some. The sample has more than 85,000 clones, 60% to 80% seen once. CDR1 is GTSNPN and CDR2 is SVGIG in the germline V gene (reference sequence). V dropped 4 bases and J dropped 2; count of bases not matched to a gene: 7. This CDR3 comprises 14 residues. About this clone: The antigen remains unidentified.

The sequence came from a woman between 18 and 29 years old in good health and CMV-seropositive. The chain is built from TRBV30 and TRBJ2-7, with TRBD2 identical over 8 bases. Sequencing was done on a sample of PBMCs. The CDR3, as DNA: TGTGCCTGGACAACTAGCGGCTCTCCCTACGAGCAGTACTTC. This translates into CAWTTSGSPYEQYF. The full variable domain, its missing parts supplied by reference TRBV30 and TRBJ2-7, is SQTIHQWPATLVQPVGSPLSLECTVEGTSNPNLYWYRQAAGRGLQLLFYSVGIGQISSEVPQNLSASRPQDRQFILSSKKLLLSDSGFYLCAWTTSGSPYEQYFGPGTRLTVT.